This T cell receptor (beta chain) came from a study of blood T cells in healthy people across ages. Regarding the study as a whole: Bulk PBMC profiling left naive and antigen-experienced comparisons inconclusive. The study found more naive CD4+ cells and higher diversity in long-lived than aged donors.

Alongside a J-beta primer mix, a sample-barcoded 5' primer served in a second PCR lasting roughly 7 to 11 cycles. TCRdb re-called the 5' RACE reads through MiXCR, storing one row per CDR3 protein. This table holds around 1,000,000 distinct CDR3 sequences, roughly 24% found once. Worth noting for this clonotype: Its antigen is unidentified.

Russia was home to the donors, healthy Caucasian individuals aged about 6 to 90. The CDR3 length is 14 residues. The V gene's germline CDR1 is SGHRS and CDR2 YFSETQ. Germline trimming cut 6 bases from V and 8 bases from J; bases unmatched to any gene: 7. These same data were also listed under a study on T cells of mothers and their children. Turning to that study: The study found slightly higher but non-significant overlap in related versus unrelated mother-child pairs.

The sample was blood. The rearrangement joins TRBV5-1 to TRBJ1-4, with 10 positions matching TRBD1. This sequence originates from a girl aged 2 to 9 in good health. As DNA, the CDR3 is TGCGCCAGCACCTTTGGACAGGGGGAAGAAAAACTGTTTTTT. Its protein is CASTFGQGEEKLFF.